The 17 T cell receptor beta chains in this list originate from one sample, sequenced in a study of T-cell reconstitution after alpha-beta-depleted transplantation in children (TCRdb year 2016). The library was prepared using PCR. TCRdb lists the instrument as Illumina HiSeq 2500. To normalize quantification of the TCRbeta repertoire, the TCR libraries were built with molecular barcoding that relied on unique molecular identifiers. TCRdb's own reprocessing of the public reads used fastp at Q25 and MiXCR and kept productive beta chains. Identical CDR3 protein sequences are pooled into one entry, listed with their most common genes and DNA. This sample comprises 140,000 or so distinct CDR3 sequences, roughly 8.8% of them detected only once. The ten most abundant clones make up 15% to 20% of the sample. Taken with the paper, the label for treatment or condition translates to: allogeneic hematopoietic cell transplantation with graft depleted of TCRalphabeta T cells and CD19 B cells.

Sequenced material: PBMCs, mostly from graft donor cells, taken 180 days after TCRalphabeta/CD19-depleted stem cell transplant. The receptors were sampled from a female patient aged 2 to 10 who had a stem cell transplant for congenital amegakaryocytic thrombocytopenia, so the T cells may come from the graft donor.

CDR3 in amino acids: CASSVDPVVSYGYTF. The CDR3 bases are TGTGCCAGCAGCGTAGACCCAGTAGTTTCCTATGGCTACACCTTC. J is TRBJ1-2 and V is TRBV9, with no clear D. Looked up from germline, CDR1 is SGDLS and CDR2 is YYNGEE. CDR3 size: 15 residues. Trimming removed 0 bases from V and 4 bases from J, with 13 bases in between.

This clonotype was counted between two and nine times. The chain is built from TRBV6-1 and TRBJ1-4, with D possibly matching TRBD1 (5 bases). CDR1 and CDR2 (germline): MNHNS, SASEGT. The V end lost 3 bases, the J end lost 1 base, and 6 bases lay between the germline ends. The CDR3 has 14 residues. The chain's CDR3 is CASSEGRTNEKLFF. Here the CDR3 DNA reads TGTGCCAGCAGTGAGGGGCGAACTAATGAAAAACTGTTTTTT.

This clonotype was found many times. The rearrangement uses TRBV6-5 and TRBJ1-5; 8 positions match TRBD1. Germline V gives CDR1 MNHEY, CDR2 SVGAGI. The CDR3 has 14 amino acids. The trim removed 7 bases at V and 6 bases at J, leaving 8 bases unmatched. The DNA of the CDR3 is TGTGCCAGCACCTTACGGACAGGGTCTCAGCCCCAGCATTTT. It is translated as CASTLRTGSQPQHF.

V and J are TRBV6-1 and TRBJ1-2; 7 nucleotides match TRBD1. CDR1 MNHNS and CDR2 SASEGT come from the germline V gene. The ends lost 1 base at V and 5 bases at J; junction bases unmatched: 13. There are 17 residues in the CDR3. The CDR3 sequence: CASSEGPGTALWYGYTF. CDR3 nucleotides: TGTGCCAGCAGTGAAGGTCCGGGGACAGCCCTCTGGTATGGCTACACCTTC.

The chain is built from TRBV20-1 and TRBJ2-1, with 9 bases lining up with TRBD2. J was trimmed by 9 bases and V by 2 bases; bases with no gene match: 11. Germline values: CDR1 DFQATT, CDR2 SNEGSKA (reference sequence). This CDR3 comprises 15 residues. The CDR3 reads CSARKSSGVAGEQFF. In DNA form, the CDR3 reads TGCAGTGCTAGAAAATCTAGCGGGGTGGCCGGTGAGCAGTTCTTC.

This clonotype was observed at least ten times. The gene calls are TRBV3-1 and TRBJ1-1, with D maybe TRBD1 (6 bases). This CDR3 has 15 amino acids. Trimming stripped 4 bases from V and 11 bases from J, with 23 bases between. The V gene's germline CDR1 is LGHDT and CDR2 YNNKEL (reference sequence). The CDR3 sequence is CASSPLTGRGTSAFF. The CDR3 DNA reads TGTGCCAGCAGCCCATTAACGGGTAGGGGGACGAGTGCTTTCTTT.

This clonotype was seen repeatedly, ten times or more. This chain uses TRBV29-1 with TRBJ1-2; tentatively, D is TRBD1 (5 bases). CDR1 SQVTM and CDR2 ANQGSEA come from the germline V gene. V was clipped by 7 bases and J by 0 bases, with 18 bases between them. The CDR3 covers 15 residues. For the CDR3, the DNA is TGCAGCGCCCTATCCAGGGACCCCACTAACTATGGCTACACCTTC. Residues: CSALSRDPTNYGYTF.

This clonotype came up many times. V and J are TRBV7-2 and TRBJ2-5; weak D call: TRBD2 (5 bases). The CDR3 runs 14 residues. Trimming removed 5 bases at V and 2 bases at J, with 12 bases between. Germline lookup yields CDR1 SGHTA and CDR2 FQGNSA. The CDR3 reads CASSLLGVQETQYF. The CDR3 DNA reads as TGTGCCAGCAGCCTACTCGGGGTTCAAGAGACCCAGTACTTC.

This clonotype has a count of ten or more. This chain links TRBV5-4 with TRBJ2-3, with 8 bases identical to TRBD2. Germline CDR1 reads SGHNT; CDR2 reads YYREEE (reference sequence). This CDR3 is built from 15 residues. J gave up 10 bases and V 6 bases, and 16 bases lay outside the gene matches. Here the CDR3 reads CASTPATGGPKAQYF. CDR3 DNA sequence: TGTGCCAGCACCCCGGCGACGGGAGGGCCTAAGGCGCAGTATTTT.

This clonotype was counted at least ten times. The V gene is TRBV29-1, the J gene TRBJ1-5; possible D gene TRBD1, 6 bases. The CDR3 runs 15 residues. V was cut by 8 bases and J by 1 base, with 18 bases left in between. The germline V gene has CDR1 SQVTM and CDR2 ANQGSEA. The CDR3 nucleotides read TGCAGCCCTCCCTTTAGGACAGAGAGCAATCAGCCCCAGCATTTT. This encodes CSPPFRTESNQPQHF.

This clonotype was found many times. The gene calls are TRBV5-4 and TRBJ1-4; D not resolved. Germline V gives CDR1 SGHNT, CDR2 YYREEE (reference sequence). The ends were cut back, 0 bases at V and 5 bases at J, with 8 bases in the middle. The CDR3 runs to 14 residues. CDR3 region: CASSLGTANEKLFF. The CDR3 coding sequence is TGTGCCAGCAGCTTGGGTACGGCGAATGAAAAACTGTTTTTT.

This clonotype was counted many times. The gene calls are TRBV28 and TRBJ1-5; D possibly corresponds to TRBD1 (6 bases). The V end lost 8 bases, the J end lost 7 bases, and 18 bases lay between the germline ends. There are 14 residues in the CDR3. Germline V CDR1 and CDR2: MDHEN, SYDVKM. Here the CDR3 reads CASWGWGGRQPQHF. CDR3 coding DNA: TGTGCCAGCTGGGGGTGGGGGGGCCGGCAGCCCCAGCATTTT.

This clonotype has at least ten counts. The chain employs TRBV12-3 or TRBV12-4 and TRBJ1-6; D not certain. CDR3 length equals 13 residues. V lost 9 bases and J lost 7, with 13 bases in between. The CDR3 spells CASRPRINSPLHF. CDR3 sequence (DNA): TGTGCCAGTAGGCCCAGGATAAATTCACCCCTCCACTTT.

This clonotype was counted between two and nine times. The chain links TRBV12-3 or TRBV12-4 to TRBJ2-7, with D perhaps given as TRBD1 or TRBD2 (5 bases each). Trimming removed 7 bases at V and 12 bases at J, with 19 bases between. The CDR3 is 12 residues long. The CDR3 bases are TGTGCCAGCACCTCGAGGGGAGCTAGTCTGTACTTC. Translation: CASTSRGASLYF.

This clonotype was detected only a few times. The CDR3 spells CASSQIGGTDGTDTQYF. The CDR3 DNA reads TGCGCCAGCAGCCAGATCGGCGGGACGGATGGCACAGATACGCAGTATTTT. The V and J genes are TRBV4-1 and TRBJ2-3, with TRBD2 as a possible D gene (6 bases). This CDR3 comprises 17 residues. Trimming stripped 3 bases from V and 1 base from J, with 17 bases between. Germline V CDR1 and CDR2: MGHRA, YSYEKL.

This clonotype was counted ten times or more. The rearrangement links TRBV25-1 to TRBJ1-4; D is unclear. Trimming pared 4 bases from V and 3 bases from J, leaving 6 bases between. This CDR3 is built from 13 residues. Germline lookup yields CDR1 MGHDK and CDR2 SYGVNS. The CDR3 here is CASSASPNEKLFF. The DNA of the CDR3 is TGTGCCAGCAGTGCTTCTCCTAATGAAAAACTGTTTTTT.

This clonotype was seen at least ten times. The rearrangement uses TRBV4-2 and TRBJ2-5; D is perhaps TRBD1 or TRBD2 (5 bases each). This CDR3 region has 18 residues. V was shortened by 1 base and J by 2 bases, with 20 bases between the two germline ends. Germline CDR1 LGHNA, CDR2 YNFKEQ. DNA for the CDR3: TGTGCCAGCAGCCAAGTTTTGCTGGAGAGGGGTCAGCAAGAGACCCAGTACTTC. Protein sequence: CASSQVLLERGQQETQYF.